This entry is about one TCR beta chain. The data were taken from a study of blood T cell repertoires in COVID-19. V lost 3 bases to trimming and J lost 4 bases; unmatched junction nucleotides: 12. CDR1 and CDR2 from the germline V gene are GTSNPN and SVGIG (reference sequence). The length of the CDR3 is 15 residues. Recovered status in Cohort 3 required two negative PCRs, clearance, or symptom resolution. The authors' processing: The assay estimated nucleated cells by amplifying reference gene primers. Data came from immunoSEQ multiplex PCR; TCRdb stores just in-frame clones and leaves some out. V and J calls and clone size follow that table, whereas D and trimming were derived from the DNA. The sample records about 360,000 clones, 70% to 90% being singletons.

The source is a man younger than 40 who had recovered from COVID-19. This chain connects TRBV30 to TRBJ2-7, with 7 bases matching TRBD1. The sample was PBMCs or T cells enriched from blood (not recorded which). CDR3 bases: TGTGCCTGGAGGGGTGACAGGGACGGAGTGTACGAGCAGTACTTC. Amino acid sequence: CAWRGDRDGVYEQYF.